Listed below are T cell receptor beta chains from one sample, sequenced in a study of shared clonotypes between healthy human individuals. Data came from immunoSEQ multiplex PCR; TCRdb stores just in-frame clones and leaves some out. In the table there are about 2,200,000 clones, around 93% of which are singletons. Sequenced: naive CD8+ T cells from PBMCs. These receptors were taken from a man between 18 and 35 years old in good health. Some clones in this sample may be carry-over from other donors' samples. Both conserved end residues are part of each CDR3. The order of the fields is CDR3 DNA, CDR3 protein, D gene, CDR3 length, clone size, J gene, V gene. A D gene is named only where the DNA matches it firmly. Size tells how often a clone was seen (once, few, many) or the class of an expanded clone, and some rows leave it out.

TGCGCCAGCAGCTTAAAGGGAGAAGCTTTCTTT | CASSLKGEAFF | NA | 11 | NA | TRBJ1-1 | TRBV5-1
TGTGCCAGCAGGTTGGGGGCCGACAGGGCGTCCTACAATGAGCAGTTCTTC | CASRLGADRASYNEQFF | TRBD1 | 17 | NA | TRBJ2-1 | TRBV27
TGTGCCAGCAGTGACCGGGTCGGGCCCATCTCCAATGAGCAGTTCTTC | CASSDRVGPISNEQFF | NA | 16 | NA | TRBJ2-1 | TRBV6-4
TGTGCCAGCAGTTTAGCGGGAGGGACCTACGAGCAGTACTTC | CASSLAGGTYEQYF | TRBD2 | 14 | few | TRBJ2-7 | TRBV27
TGTGCCAGCAGTCTCACCCAGCGTAGGGTTGAGCAGTTCTTC | CASSLTQRRVEQFF | NA | 14 | NA | TRBJ2-1 | TRBV9
TGTGCCAGCAGTGAACTGCCAGGCCCGGATGGCTACACCTTC | CASSELPGPDGYTF | NA | 14 | NA | TRBJ1-2 | TRBV6-1
TGTGCCAGCAGTTTTGAGGTCCCTCTTGTGCAGTACTTC | CASSFEVPLVQYF | NA | 13 | NA | TRBJ2-7 | TRBV28
TGTGCCAGCAGTGATTCGACCACCGGGACTGAAGCTTTCTTT | CASSDSTTGTEAFF | NA | 14 | NA | TRBJ1-1 | TRBV6-4
TGTGCCAGCAGTGAAGGACTAACTGGGGTGGAGACCCAGTACTTC | CASSEGLTGVETQYF | NA | 15 | NA | TRBJ2-5 | TRBV2
TGCAGCGTTGCCGGGGACAGGGCCTCCCATGAGCAGTTCTTC | CSVAGDRASHEQFF | TRBD1 | 14 | NA | TRBJ2-1 | TRBV29-1
TGTGCCAGCGGTTGGGAGTTGAACACTGAAGCTTTCTTT | CASGWELNTEAFF | NA | 13 | NA | TRBJ1-1 | TRBV6-1
TGCAGCGTTCGGGGAGGGGACAGGGGGTACGAGCAGTACTTC | CSVRGGDRGYEQYF | TRBD1 | 14 | once | TRBJ2-7 | TRBV29-1
TGTGCCAGCAGCCATCTGTCAGCGGGGACCTACGAGCAGTACTTC | CASSHLSAGTYEQYF | TRBD2 | 15 | once | TRBJ2-7 | TRBV4-2
TGTGCCAGCAGTGAAGGTAGCGGGAGGGCAGTAGAGCAGTACTTC | CASSEGSGRAVEQYF | TRBD2 | 15 | NA | TRBJ2-7 | TRBV25-1
TGTGCCAGTAGTTACAGGGGGCCGAGTCAGCCCCAGCATTTT | CASSYRGPSQPQHF | TRBD1 | 14 | NA | TRBJ1-5 | TRBV19
TGTGCCAGCAGCACCCGACAGGGGGCGAAGCAAGAGACCCAGTACTTC | CASSTRQGAKQETQYF | TRBD1 | 16 | NA | TRBJ2-5 | TRBV7-9
TGTGCCAGCAGCCACTACCCACCGACGGTCGGGAATGGCTATGGCTACACCTTC | CASSHYPPTVGNGYGYTF | NA | 18 | NA | TRBJ1-2 | TRBV27
TGTGCCAGCAGTTACGACCCTCAAAACATTCAGTACTTC | CASSYDPQNIQYF | NA | 13 | NA | TRBJ2-4 | TRBV6-5
TGTGCCAGCAGCTTAGGACACGTCTCCTACAATGAGCAGTTCTTC | CASSLGHVSYNEQFF | NA | 15 | NA | TRBJ2-1 | TRBV11-3
TGTGCCAGCAGCCTGGGTCGCGGCCTGAGCTCCTACGAGCAGTACTTC | CASSLGRGLSSYEQYF | NA | 16 | NA | TRBJ2-7 | TRBV5-5
TGCAGCGTCCCCCCGGGGGGCCGAGACTATGGCTACACCTTC | CSVPPGGRDYGYTF | NA | 14 | NA | TRBJ1-2 | TRBV29-1
TGTGCCAGCAGACAGACTAGCGGAGTTACCGGGGAGCTGTTTTTT | CASRQTSGVTGELFF | TRBD2 | 15 | NA | TRBJ2-2 | TRBV28
TGCAGCGTCGTTGGGGCCGGGGACCGGAAAGAGACCCAGTACTTC | CSVVGAGDRKETQYF | NA | 15 | NA | TRBJ2-5 | TRBV29-1
TGTGCCAGCAGTTTTTCAGGGAGGGTCGGCTACACCTTC | CASSFSGRVGYTF | NA | 13 | NA | TRBJ1-2 | TRBV27
TGTGCCACCGACCCGGGGGAAGGGCCCGAAAAACTGTTTTTT | CATDPGEGPEKLFF | NA | 14 | NA | TRBJ1-4 | TRBV19
TGTGCCAGCAGTCTCTTAGCGGGAAGCTCCTACAATGAGCAGTTCTTC | CASSLLAGSSYNEQFF | TRBD2 | 16 | NA | TRBJ2-1 | TRBV27
TGTGCCAGCAGCTTAGTTTCCAATGAGCAGTTCTTC | CASSLVSNEQFF | NA | 12 | NA | TRBJ2-1 | TRBV7-2
TGCGCCCTGGGAGCGGGAGTCCCAACAGATACGCAGTATTTT | CALGAGVPTDTQYF | TRBD2 | 14 | NA | TRBJ2-3 | TRBV4-1
TGTGCCATCCGGGAGGGGACTGAAGCTTTCTTT | CAIREGTEAFF | NA | 11 | few | TRBJ1-1 | TRBV10-3
TGTGCCTGGAGATCACTAGCGGGAGCCAAAGAGACCCAGTACTTC | CAWRSLAGAKETQYF | TRBD2 | 15 | NA | TRBJ2-5 | TRBV30
TGTGCCAGCAGGGAAGGACAGGGGGCGAACACTGAAGCTTTCTTT | CASREGQGANTEAFF | TRBD1 | 15 | NA | TRBJ1-1 | TRBV2
TGTGCCAGCAGTGCTCCCCGGGACAGCCTTCCCTCCTTAAGTGGCTACACCTTC | CASSAPRDSLPSLSGYTF | TRBD1 | 18 | NA | TRBJ1-2 | TRBV9
TGTGCCAGCAGTTACTCTTTATGGACAGACTTATATGGCTACACCTTC | CASSYSLWTDLYGYTF | NA | 16 | NA | TRBJ1-2 | TRBV6-6
TGTGCCAGCAGTTACGGGGGGTCAGGTGAGACCCAGTACTTC | CASSYGGSGETQYF | NA | 14 | NA | TRBJ2-5 | TRBV6-6
TGTGCCAGCAGAAAAAAGGGGTACGAGCAGTACTTC | CASRKKGYEQYF | NA | 12 | NA | TRBJ2-7 | TRBV28
TGTGCCAGCAGTTCACCGTATGAGCAGTACTTC | CASSSPYEQYF | NA | 11 | once | TRBJ2-7 | TRBV28
TGTGCCAGCAGCCCCGAAGGGGGCCTCACAGATACGCAGTATTTT | CASSPEGGLTDTQYF | TRBD1 | 15 | NA | TRBJ2-3 | TRBV7-9
TGTGCCAGTAGTATACGGGACACCTCCTACGAGCAGTACTTC | CASSIRDTSYEQYF | NA | 14 | NA | TRBJ2-7 | TRBV19
TGCGCCAGCAGCCTCACCGGGGTCTCCTACAATGAGCAGTTCTTC | CASSLTGVSYNEQFF | NA | 15 | NA | TRBJ2-1 | TRBV5-1
TGTGCCAGCAGTACTACAGGGGGCGGTCAGCCCCAGCATTTT | CASSTTGGGQPQHF | TRBD1 | 14 | NA | TRBJ1-5 | TRBV28
TGTGCCAGCAGCAAACTCCGAGCGGGAGCACACTACGAGCAGTACTTC | CASSKLRAGAHYEQYF | NA | 16 | NA | TRBJ2-7 | TRBV21-1
TGTGCCACTTACACAGGGGCGTACACTGAAGCTTTCTTT | CATYTGAYTEAFF | TRBD1 | 13 | NA | TRBJ1-1 | TRBV19
TGCGCCAGCAGCCCCTCAGATCGACTAGCGGCCTACAATGAGCAGTTCTTC | CASSPSDRLAAYNEQFF | TRBD2 | 17 | once | TRBJ2-1 | TRBV4-1
TGTGCCAGCACGGGGAACGGGTGGTCCTACGAGCAGTACTTC | CASTGNGWSYEQYF | NA | 14 | NA | TRBJ2-7 | TRBV11-1
TGTGCCAGCAGTTACGGCCCCGGCGGGTTTACGCAGTATTTT | CASSYGPGGFTQYF | NA | 14 | NA | TRBJ2-3 | TRBV6-5
TGCGCCAGCAGCTTGGGGGACGGAGTGACTAGCGGGAGAGTCAGGTCAGAGACCCAGTACTTC | CASSLGDGVTSGRVRSETQYF | TRBD2 | 21 | NA | TRBJ2-5 | TRBV5-1
TGTGCCAGCAGTCAGGATCTGCTGCCGTACTTC | CASSQDLLPYF | NA | 11 | many | TRBJ2-7 | TRBV6-1
TGTGCCAGCAGTGAAGCGCTAGCGGGAGTTTTCGATACGCAGTATTTT | CASSEALAGVFDTQYF | TRBD2 | 16 | NA | TRBJ2-3 | TRBV2
TGCGCCAGCCGGGCGGGACTAGCTTTCACCGGGGAGCTGTTTTTT | CASRAGLAFTGELFF | TRBD2 | 15 | NA | TRBJ2-2 | TRBV5-1
TGTGCCAGCAGCATGTCCGATGAGCAGTTCTTC | CASSMSDEQFF | NA | 11 | NA | TRBJ2-1 | TRBV7-9
TGTGCCAGCAGAGACCGCCCCCTTACCGCAACTAATGAAAAACTGTTTTTT | CASRDRPLTATNEKLFF | NA | 17 | once | TRBJ1-4 | TRBV11-2
TGCGCCAGCAACGGGACAGGGAATAACAATGAGCAGTTCTTC | CASNGTGNNNEQFF | TRBD1 | 14 | NA | TRBJ2-1 | TRBV23-1